The 22 T cell receptor beta chains listed next were all sequenced from one sample in a study of T cell responses to AZD1222 COVID-19 vaccine (dated by TCRdb to the early 2020s). Libraries came from the immunoSEQ multiplex PCR assay. In its TCRdb copy, this immuneACCESS table keeps in-frame sequences only and misses some clones. Where compared with another copy, unresolved V genes explain less than half of these, and the others have no known cause. Recorded for this sample are about 120,000 clones; under 95% of them occurred a single time. The top ten constitute 5% to 6.5% of the sample. The sample's time point, from its label and the paper: baseline before first vaccination. This sample comprised peripheral blood, obtained on day 0 of AZD1222 vaccination. The receptors stem from an adult in good health.

This chain connects TRBV28 to TRBJ2-2; D unclear. Trimming removed 3 bases at V and 7 bases at J, with 6 bases between. This CDR3 has 12 residues. From germline, CDR1 is MDHEN and CDR2 SYDVKM. Written as DNA, the CDR3 is TGTGCCAGCAGTTTGCCCATCGGGGAGCTGTTTTTT. Its protein product is CASSLPIGELFF.

The chain has TRBV30 and TRBJ1-3; a weak D match, TRBD1 (5 bases). This CDR3 has 18 residues. V was clipped by 5 bases and J by 0 bases, with 23 bases between them. Germline loops: CDR1 GTSNPN, CDR2 SVGIG (reference sequence). Here the CDR3 reads CAWLRASPRPYSGNTIYF. The CDR3 DNA reads as TGTGCCTGGCTCAGGGCAAGTCCTCGACCATACTCTGGAAACACCATATATTTT.

The chain combines TRBV10-2 with TRBJ2-3, with a possible D match to TRBD2 (5 bases). This CDR3 comprises 13 residues. Germline values: CDR1 WSHSY, CDR2 SAAADI. Deletions cut 4 bases from V and 5 bases from J, with 10 bases between. CDR3 amino acids: CASSGRVLDTQYF. CDR3 bases: TGCGCCAGCAGTGGGCGGGTGCTAGATACGCAGTATTTT.

The chain carries TRBV5-1 and TRBJ2-5; D is undetermined. The CDR3 has 12 residues. The V and J ends lost 0 bases and 5 bases respectively, with 5 bases between them. Germline values: CDR1 SGHRS, CDR2 YFSETQ. This CDR3 is CASSLAFETQYF. CDR3 nucleotide sequence: TGCGCCAGCAGCTTGGCATTCGAGACCCAGTACTTC.

J is TRBJ1-6 and V is TRBV19, with D uncertain. The V gene's germline CDR1 is LNHDA and CDR2 SQIVND (reference sequence). The CDR3 loop spans 15 amino acids. Trimming pared 6 bases from V and 9 bases from J, leaving 18 bases between. The CDR3 DNA reads TGTGCCAGTAGCCCCGAAGCTGAGTATCGTTCACCCCTCCACTTT. It codes for CASSPEAEYRSPLHF. Complete variable domain (other parts from reference TRBV19 and TRBJ1-6): DGGITQSPKYLFRKEGQNVTLSCEQNLNHDAMYWYRQDPGQGLRLIYYSQIVNDFQKGDIAEGYSVSREKKESFPLTVTSAQKNPTAFYLCASSPEAEYRSPLHFGNGTRLTVT.

The chain recombines TRBV6-5 with TRBJ2-7, with TRBD1 matching over 9 bases. The CDR3 covers 14 residues. The V gene end was trimmed by 7 bases and the J gene end by 3 bases; junction bases not matched to a gene: 7. Germline CDR1 is MNHEY and CDR2 is SVGAGI. The CDR3 sequence: CASISGTGNYEQYF. The CDR3 DNA is TGTGCCAGCATTTCCGGGACAGGGAACTACGAGCAGTACTTC.

This sequence joins TRBV5-1 and TRBJ1-6; D unresolved. With 5 bases removed from V and 9 bases from J, the gap between germline ends came to 15 bases. In germline, CDR1 is SGHRS, CDR2 YFSETQ. This CDR3 spans 14 amino acids. In nucleotides, the CDR3 is TGCGCCAGCAGTCCTACAGTAGCGGGTTCACCCCTCCACTTT. Encoded protein: CASSPTVAGSPLHF.

This clone was seen a single time. The genes are TRBV25-1 and TRBJ2-1, with D tentatively TRBD1 (6 bases). The CDR3 sequence is 15 residues long. Germline CDR1 and CDR2: MGHDK and SYGVNS. V lost 4 bases, J lost 10 bases, and 20 bases lay in between. The CDR3: CASSAPRTVLEEQFF. CDR3 in DNA: TGTGCCAGCAGTGCCCCCCGGACAGTCCTGGAAGAGCAGTTCTTC.

The chain uses TRBV2 and TRBJ1-3; a weak D match, TRBD1 (5 bases). The V gene lost 10 bases and the J gene lost 1 base, with 14 bases spanning the gap. This CDR3 contains 14 residues. The V gene's germline CDR1 is SNHLY and CDR2 FYNNEI. CDR3 nucleotide sequence: TGTGCCACCAAGGACACCCCTTCTGGAAACACCATATATTTT. This codes for CATKDTPSGNTIYF. Variable domain in full (rest from reference TRBV2 and TRBJ1-3): EPEVTQTPSHQVTQMGQEVILRCVPISNHLYFYWYRQILGQKVEFLVSFYNNEISEKSEIFDDQFSVERPDGSNFTLKIRSTKLEDSAMYFCATKDTPSGNTIYFGEGSWLTVV.

This chain uses TRBV3-1 (or the pseudogene TRBV3-2) with TRBJ1-4; TRBD1 matches 9 bases. Germline loops: CDR1 LGHDT, CDR2 YNNKEL (reference sequence). The V segment lost 2 bases and the J segment 8 bases; nucleotides outside the gene matches: 3. The CDR3 totals 14 residues. The CDR3 loop reads CASSQSGTGEKLFF. The CDR3 DNA sequence: TGTGCCAGCAGCCAATCCGGGACAGGGGAAAAACTGTTTTTT.

This clone was picked up one time. The chain links TRBV15 to TRBJ2-7; 9 bases map to TRBD1. CDR1 and CDR2 from the germline V gene are LNHNV and YYDKDF (reference sequence). V gave up 1 base and J gave up 5 bases; unmatched junction bases: 9. The CDR3 has 16 amino acids. The DNA for the CDR3 is TGTGCCACCAGCAGAGGACTAGGACAGGGGTACCACGAGCAGTACTTC. Its protein is CATSRGLGQGYHEQYF.

This clone was seen just once. The chain couples TRBV9 to TRBJ1-2; D might be TRBD1 (5 bases). The V end lost 0 bases, the J end lost 7 bases, and 10 bases lay between the germline ends. In germline, CDR1 is SGDLS, CDR2 YYNGEE. The CDR3 has 13 residues. Written as DNA, the CDR3 is TGTGCCAGCAGCGTAGATCAGGGCGGTGGCTACACCTTC. Translating it yields CASSVDQGGGYTF.

This chain uses TRBV7-9 with TRBJ1-5, with TRBD1 matching 7 bases. Germline V gene data show CDR1 as SEHNR and CDR2 as FQNEAQ (reference sequence). The CDR3 totals 13 residues. The junction had 2 bases not matched to a gene; V was cut back by 3 bases and J by 6 bases. CDR3 nucleotide sequence: TGTGCCAGCAGCTTGACAGGGAGTCAGCCCCAGCATTTT. Amino acids: CASSLTGSQPQHF. The whole variable domain, remainder taken from reference TRBV7-9 and TRBJ1-5, is DTGVSQNPRHKITKRGQNVTFRCDPISEHNRLYWYRQTLGQGPEFLTYFQNEAQLEKSRLLSDRFSAERPKGSFSTLEIQRTEQGDSAMYLCASSLTGSQPQHFGDGTRLSIL.

The chain links TRBV14 to TRBJ2-3; 7 bases agree with TRBD1. This CDR3 has 17 amino acids. Trimming cost V 4 bases and J 0 bases; bases outside gene matches: 10. The germline V gene has CDR1 SGHDN and CDR2 FVKESK. CDR3 nucleotides: TGTGCCAGCAGCCTACTCGCTCCGGGACAGAGCACAGATACGCAGTATTTT. Amino acids: CASSLLAPGQSTDTQYF.

The rearrangement joins TRBV15 to TRBJ1-5, with TRBD1 as a possible D gene (5 bases). Between the trimmed V and J ends, which lost 0 bases and 0 bases, there was a span of 6 bases. Germline V CDR1 and CDR2: LNHNV, YYDKDF (reference sequence). The length of the CDR3 is 15 residues. Written as DNA, the CDR3 is TGTGCCACCAGCAGAGAACAGGATAGCAATCAGCCCCAGCATTTT. It encodes CATSREQDSNQPQHF.

This clone was recorded once. The gene calls are TRBV6-5 and TRBJ2-1; 14 bases fit TRBD2. The CDR3 loop spans 13 amino acids. Germline CDR1 MNHEY, CDR2 SVGAGI. V gave up 7 bases and J gave up 13 bases; unmatched junction bases: 6. The DNA for the CDR3 is TGTGCCAGCACCCCGGGACTAGCGGGAGACCAGTTCTTC. The encoded protein is CASTPGLAGDQFF.

This clone was seen a few times. V gene TRBV30 combines with J gene TRBJ1-1; 7 nucleotides line up with TRBD1. Germline CDR1 and CDR2: GTSNPN and SVGIG (reference sequence). The V gene end was trimmed by 2 bases and the J gene end by 8 bases; junction bases not matched to a gene: 5. There are 12 residues in the CDR3. The CDR3 DNA is TGTGCCTGGAGTCTTGTAGGGGGCGAAGCTTTCTTT. This encodes CAWSLVGGEAFF.

This clone was detected only a few times. The genes are TRBV18 and TRBJ2-5; D gene uncertain. The CDR3 loop spans 16 amino acids. With 0 bases removed from V and 5 bases from J, the gap between germline ends came to 16 bases. CDR1 KGHSH and CDR2 LQKENI come from the germline V gene. The DNA of the CDR3 is TGTGCCAGCTCACCACCGGTAGCCCTAGAGGTTGAGACCCAGTACTTC. The encoded protein is CASSPPVALEVETQYF. The complete variable domain, with remaining parts taken from reference TRBV18 and TRBJ2-5, reads NAGVMQNPRHLVRRRGQEARLRCSPMKGHSHVYWYRQLPEEGLKFMVYLQKENIIDESGMPKERFSAEFPKEGPSILRIQQVVRGDSAAYFCASSPPVALEVETQYFGPGTRLLVL.

The rearrangement links TRBV20-1 to TRBJ2-3; possibly TRBD2 for D (5 bases). CDR3 size: 15 residues. V gave up 3 bases and J gave up 3 bases, with 16 bases separating them. The germline V gene has CDR1 DFQATT and CDR2 SNEGSKA (reference sequence). The CDR3 loop is CSASDADRGTDTQYF. CDR3 DNA: TGCAGTGCTAGTGATGCGGACCGAGGGACAGATACGCAGTATTTT.

On this clone: The limits of the CDR3 on the DNA are not certain, so only TCRdb's listed CDR3 is given. The chain combines TRBV3-1 (or the pseudogene TRBV3-2) with TRBJ2-1; the table's D call of TRBD2 was not tested on the DNA. The germline CDR1 and CDR2 sequences are LGHDT and YNNKEL (reference sequence). Termini included, the CDR3 measures 15 amino acids. CDR3 region: CASSQAVAGGSGEFF.

The CDR3 DNA is TGTGCCACCGCGACAGGGAGGAGCTCCTACAATGAGCAGTTCTTC. Translation gives CATATGRSSYNEQFF. This chain connects TRBV19 to TRBJ2-1; perhaps TRBD1 as D (7 bases). The CDR3 spans 15 residues. Germline values: CDR1 LNHDA, CDR2 SQIVND (reference sequence). V lost 10 bases and J 0 bases, leaving 16 bases between the germline ends.

The gene calls are TRBV30 and TRBJ1-1; a possible D gene is TRBD1 (5 bases). The CDR3 contains 12 residues. The V and J ends lost 8 bases and 3 bases respectively, with 13 bases between them. Per the germline V gene, CDR1 is GTSNPN and CDR2 is SVGIG (reference sequence). The CDR3 DNA reads as TGTGCCCGCGACAGATGGGACACTGAAGCTTTCTTT. It encodes CARDRWDTEAFF.